This paragraph covers one T cell receptor beta chain sequence. Random hexamers were used to reverse transcribe the RNA input (0.5 to 1 ug). Amplification of the TCR beta CDR3 was carried out by immunoSEQ multiplex PCR, which spanned a total of 54 Vbeta and 13 Jbeta segments. TCRdb redid the calling of the immunoSEQ multiplex PCR reads with MiXCR, one entry per CDR3 protein. The table records over 130,000 distinct CDR3 sequences, roughly 95% of them present only once. TCR beta from blood CD8+ and CD4+ T cells was sequenced. The patients who served as multiple sclerosis controls were treatment-naive and had stable or active relapsing-remitting disease that fulfilled the revised McDonald criteria. V dropped 3 bases and J dropped 0; count of bases not matched to a gene: 8. This CDR3 has 18 amino acids. Germline values: CDR1 LGHDT, CDR2 YNNKEL (reference sequence). This sample is drawn from a study of CD8 T cells in Susac syndrome.

The chain couples TRBV3-1 to TRBJ2-6; 7 bases are a match to TRBD1. Specimen: CD4+ T cells from PBMCs. The sequence came from a human donor with multiple sclerosis. The CDR3 here is CASSHWWGQNSGANVLTF. CDR3 nucleotide sequence: TGTGCCAGCAGCCACTGGTGGGGACAGAACTCTGGGGCCAACGTCCTGACTTTC.